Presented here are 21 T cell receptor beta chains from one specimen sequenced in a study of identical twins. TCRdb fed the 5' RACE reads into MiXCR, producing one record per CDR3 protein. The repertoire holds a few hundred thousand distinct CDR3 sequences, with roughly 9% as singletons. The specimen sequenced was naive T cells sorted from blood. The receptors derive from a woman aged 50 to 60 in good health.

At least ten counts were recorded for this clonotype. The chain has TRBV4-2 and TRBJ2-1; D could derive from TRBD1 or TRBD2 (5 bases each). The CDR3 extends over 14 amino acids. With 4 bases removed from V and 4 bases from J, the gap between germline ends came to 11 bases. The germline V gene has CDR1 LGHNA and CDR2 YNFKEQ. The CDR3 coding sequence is TGTGCCAGCAGCCCGATCGGGGCTTACAATGAGCAGTTCTTC. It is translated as CASSPIGAYNEQFF.

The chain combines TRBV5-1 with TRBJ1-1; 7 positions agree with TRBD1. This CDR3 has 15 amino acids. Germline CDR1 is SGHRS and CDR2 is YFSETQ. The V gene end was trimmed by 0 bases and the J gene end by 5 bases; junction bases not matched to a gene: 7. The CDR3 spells CASSLGGQEGTEAFF. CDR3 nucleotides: TGCGCCAGCAGCTTGGGTGGACAGGAGGGGACTGAAGCTTTCTTT.

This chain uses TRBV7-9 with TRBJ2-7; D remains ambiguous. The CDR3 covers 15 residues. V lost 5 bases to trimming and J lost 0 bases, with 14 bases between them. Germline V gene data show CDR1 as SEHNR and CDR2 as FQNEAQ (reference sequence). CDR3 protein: CASSDSRISSYEQYF. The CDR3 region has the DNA TGTGCCAGCAGCGACTCAAGGATCTCCTCCTACGAGCAGTACTTC.

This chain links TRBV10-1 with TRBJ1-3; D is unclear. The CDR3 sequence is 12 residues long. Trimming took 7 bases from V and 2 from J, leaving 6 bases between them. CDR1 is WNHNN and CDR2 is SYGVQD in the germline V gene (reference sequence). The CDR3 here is CASKTAGNTIYF. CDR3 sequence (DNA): TGCGCCAGCAAGACTGCTGGAAACACCATATATTTT.

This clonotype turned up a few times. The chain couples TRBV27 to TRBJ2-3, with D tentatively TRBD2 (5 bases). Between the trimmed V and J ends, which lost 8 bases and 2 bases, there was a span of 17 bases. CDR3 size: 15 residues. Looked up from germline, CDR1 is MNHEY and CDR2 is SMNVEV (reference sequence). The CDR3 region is CASPGLSTHTDTQYF. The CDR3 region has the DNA TGTGCCAGCCCAGGACTTTCCACCCACACAGATACGCAGTATTTT.

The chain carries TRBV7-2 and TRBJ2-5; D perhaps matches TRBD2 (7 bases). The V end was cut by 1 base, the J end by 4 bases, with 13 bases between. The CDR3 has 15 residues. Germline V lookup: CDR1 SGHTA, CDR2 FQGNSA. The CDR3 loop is CASSLVNREGETQYF. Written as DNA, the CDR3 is TGTGCCAGCAGCTTAGTTAACAGGGAGGGAGAGACCCAGTACTTC.

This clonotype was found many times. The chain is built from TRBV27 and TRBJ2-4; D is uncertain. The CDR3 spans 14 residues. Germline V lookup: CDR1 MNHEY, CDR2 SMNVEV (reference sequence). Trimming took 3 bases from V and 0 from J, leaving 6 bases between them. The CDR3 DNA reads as TGTGCCAGCAGTTTGGCTTTAGCCAAAAACATTCAGTACTTC. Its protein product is CASSLALAKNIQYF.

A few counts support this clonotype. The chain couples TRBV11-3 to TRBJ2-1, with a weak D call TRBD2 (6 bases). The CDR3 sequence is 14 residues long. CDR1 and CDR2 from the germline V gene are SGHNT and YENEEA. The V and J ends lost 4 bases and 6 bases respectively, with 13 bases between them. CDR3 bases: TGTGCCAGCAGCTCCCGGGGGTCCAGCAATGAGCAGTTCTTC. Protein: CASSSRGSSNEQFF.

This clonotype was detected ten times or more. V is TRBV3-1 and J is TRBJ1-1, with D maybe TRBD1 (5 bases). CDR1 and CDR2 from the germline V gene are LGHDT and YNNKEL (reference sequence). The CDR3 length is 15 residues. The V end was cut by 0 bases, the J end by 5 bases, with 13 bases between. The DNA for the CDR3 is TGTGCCAGCAGCCAAGATCTACTCGGGGGAACTGAAGCTTTCTTT. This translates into CASSQDLLGGTEAFF. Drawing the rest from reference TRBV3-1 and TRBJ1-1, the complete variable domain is DTAVSQTPKYLVTQMGNDKSIKCEQNLGHDTMYWYKQDSKKFLKIMFSYNNKELIINETVPNRFSPKSPDKAHLNLHINSLELGDSAVYFCASSQDLLGGTEAFFGQGTRLTVV.

CDR3: CSARSGTAYNEQFF. The CDR3 DNA sequence: TGCAGTGCTAGGAGCGGGACAGCCTACAATGAGCAGTTCTTC. The genes are TRBV20-1 and TRBJ2-1; D tentatively fits TRBD1 or TRBD2 (7 bases each). Looked up from germline, CDR1 is DFQATT and CDR2 is SNEGSKA (reference sequence). Trimming removed 3 bases from V and 2 bases from J, with 11 bases in between. The CDR3 runs to 14 residues.

The CDR3 protein is CSARTGDHRVYEQYV. For the CDR3, the DNA is TGCAGTGCGAGGACAGGGGATCACCGAGTCTACGAGCAGTACGTC. The rearrangement uses TRBV20-1 and TRBJ2-7; 9 nucleotides align to TRBD1. V trimming: 6 bases; J trimming: 3 bases; junction bases outside the gene matches: 12. Looked up from germline, CDR1 is DFQATT and CDR2 is SNEGSKA (reference sequence). The CDR3 length is 15 residues.

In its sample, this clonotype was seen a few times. The CDR3 region is CATSDSGPYNEQFF. As DNA, the CDR3 is TGTGCCACCAGTGATTCGGGACCCTACAATGAGCAGTTCTTC. This chain connects TRBV24-1 to TRBJ2-1; D possibly matches TRBD1 or TRBD2 (5 bases each). This CDR3 spans 14 amino acids. V was clipped by 2 bases and J by 2 bases, with 6 bases between them. The V gene's germline CDR1 is KGHDR and CDR2 SFDVKD.

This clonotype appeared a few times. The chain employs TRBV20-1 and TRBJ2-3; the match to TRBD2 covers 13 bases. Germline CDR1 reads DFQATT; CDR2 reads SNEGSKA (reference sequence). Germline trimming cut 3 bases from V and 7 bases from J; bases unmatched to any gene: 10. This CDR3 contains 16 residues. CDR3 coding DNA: TGCAGTGCTAGCCGGACTAGCGGGAGAAAGGAGTATACGCAGTATTTT. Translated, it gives CSASRTSGRKEYTQYF.

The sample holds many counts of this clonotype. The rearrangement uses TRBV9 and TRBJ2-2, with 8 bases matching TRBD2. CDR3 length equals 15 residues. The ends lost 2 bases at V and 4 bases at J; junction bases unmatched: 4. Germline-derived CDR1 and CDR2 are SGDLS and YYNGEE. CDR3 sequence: CASSVSSGGTGELFF. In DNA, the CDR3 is TGTGCCAGCAGCGTTTCCAGCGGGGGCACCGGGGAGCTGTTTTTT.

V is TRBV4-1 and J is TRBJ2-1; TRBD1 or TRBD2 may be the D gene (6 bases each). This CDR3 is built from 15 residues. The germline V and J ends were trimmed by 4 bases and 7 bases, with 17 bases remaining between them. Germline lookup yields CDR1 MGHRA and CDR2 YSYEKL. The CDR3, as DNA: TGCGCCAGCAGCCCGGCGAGGGGGGCCATAAATGAGCAGTTCTTC. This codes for CASSPARGAINEQFF.

The CDR3 DNA reads TGTGCCAGCAGCCCCCAGGGGGGTCAGCCCCAGCATTTT. Translating gives CASSPQGGQPQHF. V is TRBV5-6 and J is TRBJ1-5; 7 bases match TRBD1. Germline assignment: CDR1 SGHDT and CDR2 YYEEEE. Trimming at V came to 4 bases and at J to 6 bases, leaving 4 bases not matched to a gene. This CDR3 has 13 residues.

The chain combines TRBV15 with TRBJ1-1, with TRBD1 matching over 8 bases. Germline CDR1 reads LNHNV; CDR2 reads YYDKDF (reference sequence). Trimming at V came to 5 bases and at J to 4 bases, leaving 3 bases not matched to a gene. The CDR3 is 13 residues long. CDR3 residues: CATSADRGTEAFF. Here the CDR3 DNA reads TGTGCCACCAGCGCAGACAGGGGCACTGAAGCTTTCTTT.

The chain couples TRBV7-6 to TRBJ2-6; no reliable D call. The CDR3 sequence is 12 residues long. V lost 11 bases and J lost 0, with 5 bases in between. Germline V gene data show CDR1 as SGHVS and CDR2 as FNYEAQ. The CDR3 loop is CACGSGANVLTF. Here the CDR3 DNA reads TGTGCCTGTGGCTCTGGGGCCAACGTCCTGACTTTC. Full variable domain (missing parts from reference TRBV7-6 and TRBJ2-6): GAGVSQSPRYKVTKRGQDVALRCDPISGHVSLYWYRQALGQGPEFLTYFNYEAQQDKSGLPNDRFSAERPEGSISTLTIQRTEQRDSAMYRCACGSGANVLTFGAGSRLTVL.

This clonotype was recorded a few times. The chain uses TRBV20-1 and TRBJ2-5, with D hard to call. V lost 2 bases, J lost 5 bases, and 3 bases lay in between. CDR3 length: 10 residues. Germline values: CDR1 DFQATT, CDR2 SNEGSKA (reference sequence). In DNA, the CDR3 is TGCAGTGCTAGAACGGAGACCCAGTACTTC. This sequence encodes CSARTETQYF.

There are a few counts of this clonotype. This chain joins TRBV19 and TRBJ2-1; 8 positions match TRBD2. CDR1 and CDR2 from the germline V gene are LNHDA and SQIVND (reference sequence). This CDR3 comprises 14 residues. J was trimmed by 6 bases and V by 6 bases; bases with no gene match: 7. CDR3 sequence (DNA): TGTGCCAGTAGGACCAGCGGGAGCTTCAATGAGCAGTTCTTC. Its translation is CASRTSGSFNEQFF.

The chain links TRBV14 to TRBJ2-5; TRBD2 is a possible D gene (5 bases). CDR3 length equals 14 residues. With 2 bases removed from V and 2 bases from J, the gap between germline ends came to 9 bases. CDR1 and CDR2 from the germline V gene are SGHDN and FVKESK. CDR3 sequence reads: CASSQSGLQETQYF. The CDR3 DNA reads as TGTGCCAGCAGCCAATCAGGACTGCAAGAGACCCAGTACTTC.